Here is one T cell receptor (beta chain) with its context. The CDR3 totals 14 residues. V was cut by 2 bases and J by 0 bases, with 5 bases left in between. The V gene's germline CDR1 is SGHVS and CDR2 FQNEAQ. Original handling: Amplifying reference gene primers gave estimates of nucleated cell counts. The repertoire was sequenced with immunoSEQ multiplex PCR; TCRdb's copy has only in-frame clones and lacks some. The D gene and trimming were derived from the DNA, and the V and J assignments and clone size from that table. The table records about 70,000 clones, about 90% of them present only once. This record comes from a study of blood T cell repertoires in COVID-19. Whole-study context: The study drew acute and convalescent COVID-19 samples from the United States, Italy and Spain. The analysed material was cDNA or gDNA that came from T cells, B-cell-depleted T cells, or PBMCs.

The chain recombines TRBV7-8 with TRBJ1-3; weak D call: TRBD1 (5 bases). The material sequenced was peripheral blood. The sequence was obtained from a human donor in a cohort sampled during active COVID-19. DNA for the CDR3: TGTGCCAGCAGCTTACAGGGCTCTGGAAACACCATATATTTT. It translates to CASSLQGSGNTIYF.